This TCR beta chain was sequenced for a study of control samples from healthy donors and cancer patients. Sequencing used immunoSEQ multiplex PCR; TCRdb keeps in-frame clones, though not all of them. The data show 150,000 to 200,000 clones, approximately 90% seen once. The clonotype was recovered from a man aged 30 to 45 in good health. Sequencing was carried out using blood.

As DNA, the CDR3 is TGTGCCTGGAGTGTACAGGGGGGTTCCTACGAGCAGTACTTC. Protein: CAWSVQGGSYEQYF. This chain uses TRBV30 with TRBJ2-7, with TRBD1 matching over 8 bases. V lost 0 bases and J lost 1; bases outside the gene matches: 2. This CDR3 spans 14 amino acids. Germline-derived CDR1 and CDR2 are GTSNPN and SVGIG (reference sequence).